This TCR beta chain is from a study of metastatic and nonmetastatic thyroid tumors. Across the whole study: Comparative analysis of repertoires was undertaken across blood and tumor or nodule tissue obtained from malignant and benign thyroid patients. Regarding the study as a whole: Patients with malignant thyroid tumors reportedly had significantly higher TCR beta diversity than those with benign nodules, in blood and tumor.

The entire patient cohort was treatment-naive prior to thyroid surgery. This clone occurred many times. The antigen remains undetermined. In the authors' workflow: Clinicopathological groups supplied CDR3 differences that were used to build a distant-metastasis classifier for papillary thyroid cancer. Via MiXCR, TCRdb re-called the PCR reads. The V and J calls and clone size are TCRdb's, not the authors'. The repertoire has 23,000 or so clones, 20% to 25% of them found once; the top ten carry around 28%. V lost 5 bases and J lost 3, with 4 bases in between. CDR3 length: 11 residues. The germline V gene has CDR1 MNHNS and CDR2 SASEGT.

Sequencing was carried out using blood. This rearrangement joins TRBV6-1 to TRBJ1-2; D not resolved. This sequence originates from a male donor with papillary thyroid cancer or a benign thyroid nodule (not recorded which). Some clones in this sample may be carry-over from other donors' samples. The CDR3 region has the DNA TGTGCCAGCAGTTCAGACTATGGCTACACCTTC. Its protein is CASSSDYGYTF.